This T cell receptor beta chain was identified in a study of OX40 agonist ivuxolimab in advanced cancers. Using immunoSEQ multiplex PCR, the repertoire was profiled, and TCRdb retains in-frame clones only, with some absent. The table has 14,000 or so clones, approximately 90% seen once. The CDR3 runs to 18 residues. Germline CDR1 is SGHVT and CDR2 is SQSDAQ. The V segment lost 2 bases and the J segment 2 bases; nucleotides outside the gene matches: 12. The sample was CD4+ or CD8+ T cells sorted from blood, taken in a trial of the OX40 agonist ivuxolimab. The TCR comes from an adult with an advanced solid tumor such as melanoma, head and neck, liver or kidney cancer. The J gene is TRBJ2-1, the V gene TRBV7-4, with 7 bases lining up with TRBD1. CDR3 region: CASSLIRSTGFAYNEQFF. CDR3 nucleotide sequence: TGTGCCAGCAGCTTAATTAGGTCGACAGGGTTCGCCTACAATGAGCAGTTCTTC.